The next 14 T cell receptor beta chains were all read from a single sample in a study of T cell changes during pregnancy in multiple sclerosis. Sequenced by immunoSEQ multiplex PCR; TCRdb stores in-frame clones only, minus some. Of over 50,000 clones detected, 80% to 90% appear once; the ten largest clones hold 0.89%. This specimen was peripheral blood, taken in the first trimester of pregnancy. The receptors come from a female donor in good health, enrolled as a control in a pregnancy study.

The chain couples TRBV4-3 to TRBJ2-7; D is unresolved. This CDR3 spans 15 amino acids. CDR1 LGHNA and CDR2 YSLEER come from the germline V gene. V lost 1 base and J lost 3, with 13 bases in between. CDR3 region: CASSQARLTDYEQYF. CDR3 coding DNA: TGCGCCAGCAGCCAAGCTCGGCTAACAGACTACGAGCAGTACTTC.

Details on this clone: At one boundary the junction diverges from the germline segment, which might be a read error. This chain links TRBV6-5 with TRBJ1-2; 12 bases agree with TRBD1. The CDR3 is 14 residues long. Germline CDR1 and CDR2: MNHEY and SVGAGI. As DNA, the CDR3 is TGTGCCAGCACCCCAGGGGGACAGGGGGCGACCTGCTCCTTC. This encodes CASTPGGQGATCSF.

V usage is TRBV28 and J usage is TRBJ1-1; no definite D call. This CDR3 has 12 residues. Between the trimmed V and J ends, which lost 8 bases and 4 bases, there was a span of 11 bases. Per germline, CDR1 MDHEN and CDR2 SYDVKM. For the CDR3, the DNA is TGTGCCAGCCTAGACGTCGGCACTGAAGCTTTCTTT. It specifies CASLDVGTEAFF.

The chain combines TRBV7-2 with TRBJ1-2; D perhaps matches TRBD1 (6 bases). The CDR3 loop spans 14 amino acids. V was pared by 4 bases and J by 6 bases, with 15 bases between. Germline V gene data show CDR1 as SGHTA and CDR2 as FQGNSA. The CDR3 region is CASSYGAGADGYTF. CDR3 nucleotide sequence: TGTGCCAGCAGCTATGGGGCAGGGGCTGATGGCTACACCTTC.

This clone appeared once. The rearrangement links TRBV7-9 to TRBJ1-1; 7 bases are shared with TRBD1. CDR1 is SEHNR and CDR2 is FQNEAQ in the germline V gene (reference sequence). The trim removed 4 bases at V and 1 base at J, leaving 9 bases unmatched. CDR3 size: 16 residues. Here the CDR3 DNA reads TGTGCCAGCAGCTCCCCAGGGGGAGGTGGGAACACTGAAGCTTTCTTT. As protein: CASSSPGGGGNTEAFF.

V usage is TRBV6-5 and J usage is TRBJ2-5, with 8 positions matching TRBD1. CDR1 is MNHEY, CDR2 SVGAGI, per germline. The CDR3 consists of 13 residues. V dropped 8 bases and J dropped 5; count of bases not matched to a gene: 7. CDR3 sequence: CASGRGLGETQYF. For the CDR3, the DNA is TGTGCCAGCGGCAGGGGGCTTGGGGAGACCCAGTACTTC.

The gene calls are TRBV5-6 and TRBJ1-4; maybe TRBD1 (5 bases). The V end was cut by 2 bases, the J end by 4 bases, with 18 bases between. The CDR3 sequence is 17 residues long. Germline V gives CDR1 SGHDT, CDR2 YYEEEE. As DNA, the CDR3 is TGTGCCAGCAGCTTTTATGTGGTTCCAGGGTTTAATGAAAAACTGTTTTTT. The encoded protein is CASSFYVVPGFNEKLFF.

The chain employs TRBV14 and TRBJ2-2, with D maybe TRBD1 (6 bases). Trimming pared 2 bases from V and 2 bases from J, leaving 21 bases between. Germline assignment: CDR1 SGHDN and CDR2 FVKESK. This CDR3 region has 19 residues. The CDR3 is CASSQTWHRARPNTGELFF. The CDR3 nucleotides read TGTGCCAGCAGCCAAACATGGCACAGGGCGAGACCAAACACCGGGGAGCTGTTTTTT.

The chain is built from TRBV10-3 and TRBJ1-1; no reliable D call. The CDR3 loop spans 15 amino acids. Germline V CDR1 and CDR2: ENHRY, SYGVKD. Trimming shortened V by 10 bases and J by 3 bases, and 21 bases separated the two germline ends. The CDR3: CATAQTFDGDTEAFF. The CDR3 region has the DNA TGTGCCACCGCCCAGACTTTCGACGGGGACACTGAAGCTTTCTTT.

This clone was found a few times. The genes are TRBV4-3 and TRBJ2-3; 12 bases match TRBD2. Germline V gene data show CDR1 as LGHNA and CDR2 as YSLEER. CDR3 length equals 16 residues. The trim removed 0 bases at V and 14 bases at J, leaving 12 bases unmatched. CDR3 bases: TGCGCCAGCAGCCAAGAACGGCTAGCGGGGGGGCCTCGATTGTATTTT. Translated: CASSQERLAGGPRLYF.

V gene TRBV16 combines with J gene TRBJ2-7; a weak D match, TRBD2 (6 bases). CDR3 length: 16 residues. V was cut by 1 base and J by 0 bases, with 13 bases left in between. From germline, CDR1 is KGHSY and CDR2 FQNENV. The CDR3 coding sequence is TGTGCCAGCAGCCAATATAGGCGGGGAAGCTCCTACGAGCAGTACTTC. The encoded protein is CASSQYRRGSSYEQYF.

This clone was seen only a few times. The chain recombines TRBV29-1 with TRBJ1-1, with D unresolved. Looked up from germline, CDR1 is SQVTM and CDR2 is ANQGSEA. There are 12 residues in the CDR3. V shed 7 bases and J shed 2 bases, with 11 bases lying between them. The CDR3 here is CSASNSNTEAFF. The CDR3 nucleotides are TGCAGCGCATCCAACAGCAACACTGAAGCTTTCTTT.

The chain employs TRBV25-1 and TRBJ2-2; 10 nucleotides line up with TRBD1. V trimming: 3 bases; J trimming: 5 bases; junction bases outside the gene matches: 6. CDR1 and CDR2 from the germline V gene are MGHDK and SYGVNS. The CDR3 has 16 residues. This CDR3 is CASSELRTGGTGELFF. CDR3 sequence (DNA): TGTGCCAGCAGTGAGCTTCGGACAGGGGGAACCGGGGAGCTGTTTTTT.

The CDR3 protein is CASTSPYGYTF. The CDR3 DNA follows: TGTGCCAGCACCAGTCCCTATGGCTACACCTTC. J is TRBJ1-2 and V is TRBV7-3; D remains unclear. The CDR3 extends over 11 amino acids. V lost 7 bases, J lost 4 bases, and 7 bases lay in between. The germline V gene encodes CDR1 SGHTA and CDR2 FQGTGA.